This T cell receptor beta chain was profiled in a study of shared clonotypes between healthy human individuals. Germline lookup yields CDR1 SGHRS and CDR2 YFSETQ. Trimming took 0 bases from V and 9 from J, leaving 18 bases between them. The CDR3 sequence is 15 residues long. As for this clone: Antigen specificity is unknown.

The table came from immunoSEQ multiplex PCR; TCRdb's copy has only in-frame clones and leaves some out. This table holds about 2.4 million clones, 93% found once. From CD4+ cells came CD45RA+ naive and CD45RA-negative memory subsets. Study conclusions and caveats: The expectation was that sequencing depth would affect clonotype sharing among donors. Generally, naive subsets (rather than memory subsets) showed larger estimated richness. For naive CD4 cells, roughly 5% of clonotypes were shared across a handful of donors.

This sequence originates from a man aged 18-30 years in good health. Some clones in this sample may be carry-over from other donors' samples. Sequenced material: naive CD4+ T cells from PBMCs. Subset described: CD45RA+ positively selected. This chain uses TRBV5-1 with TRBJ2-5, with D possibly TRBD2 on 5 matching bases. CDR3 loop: CASSLALGGPEAQYF. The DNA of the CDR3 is TGCGCCAGCAGCTTGGCCTTGGGCGGGCCCGAGGCCCAGTACTTC.